This TCR beta chain was sequenced during a study of shared T cell receptors in the human thymus. This CDR3 has 15 amino acids. Germline values: CDR1 SGDLS, CDR2 YYNGEE. J gave up 9 bases and V 0 bases, and 4 bases lay outside the gene matches. On this clone itself: In the same sample, other DNA sequences code for this CDR3.

Using immunoSEQ multiplex PCR, the repertoire was profiled, and TCRdb retains in-frame clones only, with some absent. The data show about 660,000 clones, approximately 90% seen once. This sample was also put to use in a study of human thymus T cells.

The sample consisted of thymocytes. The clonotype was recovered from a boy under two years old with a congenital heart defect. The rearrangement uses TRBV9 and TRBJ2-1, with 12 bases identical to TRBD2. The CDR3 spells CASSVGLAGVGEQFF. The CDR3 bases are TGTGCCAGCAGCGTAGGACTAGCGGGAGTAGGTGAGCAGTTCTTC.